The 32 T cell receptor beta chains reported below all come from one sample, sequenced in a study of Ad26.COV2.S vaccination and SARS-CoV-2 variants. The method was immunoSEQ multiplex PCR; TCRdb's version includes in-frame clones alone and lacks a portion of them. The sample contains 250,000 to 300,000 clones, 87% of which appear only once. Treatment indicated: some 20 received Ad26.COV2.S at low or high dose, single or two shots; roughly 5 received placebo; per-sample allocation not given. After the first vaccine or placebo injection, samples were drawn on day 63. The source was peripheral blood, collected in a trial of Ad26.COV2.S vaccine versus placebo. These TCRs come from a person aged 18 to 59 who received the Ad26.COV2.S COVID-19 vaccine or a placebo.

This clone was recorded once. The chain recombines TRBV4-2 with TRBJ1-5; 10 bases align to TRBD1. Looked up from germline, CDR1 is LGHNA and CDR2 is YNFKEQ. This CDR3 comprises 18 residues. After removal of 7 bases from V and 7 bases from J, the junction contained 19 bases not matched to a gene. CDR3 in DNA: TGTGCCAGCACCAGAGGGATTGAAGGGACAGGGGAGCGACAGCCCCAGCATTTT. It codes for CASTRGIEGTGERQPQHF.

The CDR3 DNA reads as TGTGCCAGTAGTACCTCGACAGCCTTTAACTATGGCTACACCTTC. Its protein product is CASSTSTAFNYGYTF. The chain employs TRBV19 and TRBJ1-2; D is perhaps TRBD1 (5 bases). The germline V gene has CDR1 LNHDA and CDR2 SQIVND (reference sequence). Between the trimmed V and J ends, which lost 4 bases and 1 base, there was a span of 13 bases. CDR3 size: 15 residues.

The chain recombines TRBV5-1 with TRBJ2-2, with D tentatively TRBD1 or TRBD2 (5 bases each). The germline V gene has CDR1 SGHRS and CDR2 YFSETQ. The CDR3 covers 13 residues. The V gene lost 9 bases and the J gene lost 5 bases, with 14 bases spanning the gap. This CDR3 is CATQGRGTGELFF. For the CDR3, the DNA is TGCGCCACGCAGGGTAGAGGGACCGGGGAGCTGTTTTTT.

This clone has just one count. The rearrangement joins TRBV7-3 to TRBJ2-3; the D gene is possibly TRBD1 (5 bases). This CDR3 has 12 residues. V lost 10 bases, J lost 4 bases, and 12 bases lay in between. CDR1 is SGHTA, CDR2 FQGTGA, per germline. CDR3: CATPTGPDTQYF. CDR3 nucleotides: TGTGCCACCCCTACAGGTCCAGATACGCAGTATTTT.

The chain is built from TRBV27 and TRBJ1-1, with D possibly TRBD1 on 6 matching bases. CDR1 and CDR2 from the germline V gene are MNHEY and SMNVEV (reference sequence). Trimming removed 5 bases at V and 0 bases at J, with 13 bases between. This CDR3 contains 15 residues. As DNA, the CDR3 is TGTGCCAGCAGTCCCGGTTGGGACATGAACACTGAAGCTTTCTTT. Encoded protein: CASSPGWDMNTEAFF.

The chain is built from TRBV18 and TRBJ2-3; 9 bases are a match to TRBD2. Per germline, CDR1 KGHSH and CDR2 LQKENI. The CDR3 is 16 amino acids. V lost 5 bases, J lost 0 bases, and 6 bases stayed unmatched. The CDR3 region is CASSSNSGGSTDTQYF. The CDR3 bases are TGTGCCAGCTCATCGAATAGCGGGGGAAGCACAGATACGCAGTATTTT.

V usage is TRBV3-1 (or the pseudogene TRBV3-2) and J usage is TRBJ1-5; D is uncertain. With 1 base removed from V and 6 bases from J, the gap between germline ends came to 10 bases. CDR1 LGHDT and CDR2 YNNKEL come from the germline V gene (reference sequence). This CDR3 has 14 amino acids. CDR3 DNA sequence: TGTGCCAGCAGCCAAGCTACGGGAAGTCAGCCCCAGCATTTT. It encodes CASSQATGSQPQHF.

The chain joins TRBV2 to TRBJ1-1, with TRBD1 as a possible D gene (5 bases). CDR1 and CDR2 from the germline V gene are SNHLY and FYNNEI. This CDR3 has 13 residues. Trimming stripped 7 bases from V and 1 base from J, with 10 bases between. This CDR3 reads CASNPQGNTEAFF. The DNA of the CDR3 is TGTGCCAGCAATCCCCAGGGGAACACTGAAGCTTTCTTT. The whole variable domain, filled in from reference TRBV2 and TRBJ1-1, reads EPEVTQTPSHQVTQMGQEVILRCVPISNHLYFYWYRQILGQKVEFLVSFYNNEISEKSEIFDDQFSVERPDGSNFTLKIRSTKLEDSAMYFCASNPQGNTEAFFGQGTRLTVV.

The chain carries TRBV27 and TRBJ2-5; D is possibly TRBD1 (6 bases). Trimming cost V 3 bases and J 1 base, with 12 bases left between them. Per the germline V gene, CDR1 is MNHEY and CDR2 is SMNVEV (reference sequence). The length of the CDR3 is 15 residues. CDR3 DNA sequence: TGTGCCAGCAGTTTCTTCAGGGGAGCCCAAGAGACCCAGTACTTC. This translates into CASSFFRGAQETQYF.

The gene calls are TRBV3-1 (or the pseudogene TRBV3-2) and TRBJ2-7, with 7 bases lining up with TRBD2. Germline CDR1 and CDR2: LGHDT and YNNKEL (reference sequence). V lost 4 bases and J lost 1; bases outside the gene matches: 4. The CDR3 covers 14 residues. The CDR3 region has the DNA TGTGCCAGCAGCCGCAGCGGGATGTCCTACGAGCAGTACTTC. Amino acids: CASSRSGMSYEQYF.

The chain couples TRBV6-5 to TRBJ2-7; perhaps TRBD1 as D (5 bases). The V end was cut by 4 bases, the J end by 3 bases, with 13 bases between. CDR3 length: 14 residues. The germline V gene encodes CDR1 MNHEY and CDR2 SVGAGI. CDR3 nucleotide sequence: TGTGCCAGCAGTTTCGGCAGGGATTTCTACGAGCAGTACTTC. Translation gives CASSFGRDFYEQYF.

About this clone: The same CDR3 arises from other DNA sequences in this sample as well. This chain links TRBV4-1 with TRBJ1-2; TRBD1 aligns across 12 bases. Germline V CDR1 and CDR2: MGHRA, YSYEKL. The CDR3 has 14 residues. V was pared by 3 bases and J by 8 bases, with 4 bases of the junction left unmatched. The CDR3 DNA sequence: TGCGCCAGCAGCCAGGGACAGGGGGCACGAGGCTACACCTTC. Amino acid sequence: CASSQGQGARGYTF.

The chain couples TRBV4-1 to TRBJ2-1; 10 bases match TRBD2. The germline CDR1 and CDR2 sequences are MGHRA and YSYEKL. The CDR3 is made up of 18 amino acids. J was trimmed by 0 bases and V by 6 bases; bases with no gene match: 11. Here the CDR3 DNA reads TGCGCCAGCAGTCTCATTCTAGCGGGGGCGAGCTCCTACAATGAGCAGTTCTTC. Protein sequence: CASSLILAGASSYNEQFF.

The gene calls are TRBV2 and TRBJ2-5; TRBD1 aligns across 11 bases. The CDR3 has 13 amino acids. The trim removed 11 bases at V and 7 bases at J, leaving 9 bases unmatched. CDR1 and CDR2 from the germline V gene are SNHLY and FYNNEI. CDR3 bases: TGTGCCGGTAGGACAGGGGGCCTGGGGACCCAGTACTTC. Protein sequence: CAGRTGGLGTQYF.

The chain has TRBV5-5 and TRBJ2-7; D possibly uses TRBD1 or TRBD2 (5 bases each). V was cut by 2 bases and J by 3 bases, with 12 bases left in between. The CDR3 covers 14 residues. The germline V gene has CDR1 SGHKS and CDR2 YYEKEE (reference sequence). CDR3 sequence (DNA): TGTGCCAGCAGCTTCTTCAGGGACCTCTACGAGCAGTACTTC. The encoded protein is CASSFFRDLYEQYF.

This clone came up a few times. The rearrangement links TRBV2 to TRBJ1-2; possibly TRBD1 for D (6 bases). Trimming left V 5 bases short and J 7 bases short, with 23 bases between. The V gene's germline CDR1 is SNHLY and CDR2 FYNNEI. The CDR3 is 16 residues long. The CDR3 spells CASSPDRGLVAGGYTF. The CDR3 DNA reads as TGTGCCAGCAGTCCGGACAGAGGTCTCGTTGCCGGTGGCTACACCTTC.

The J gene is TRBJ1-1, the V gene TRBV10-1; 8 nucleotides line up with TRBD1. Trimming removed 8 bases from V and 0 bases from J; junction bases left unmatched: 5. The CDR3 is made up of 14 amino acids. CDR1 is WNHNN and CDR2 is SYGVQD in the germline V gene (reference sequence). CDR3 in amino acids: CASGAGQVNTEAFF. In nucleotides, the CDR3 is TGCGCCAGCGGCGCGGGACAGGTGAACACTGAAGCTTTCTTT.

This clone was seen once. The sample has other DNA sequences that encode this CDR3 too. The V gene is TRBV5-1, the J gene TRBJ1-1; TRBD1 aligns across 8 bases. The CDR3 spans 15 residues. After removal of 0 bases from V and 4 bases from J, the junction contained 5 bases not matched to a gene. Germline-derived CDR1 and CDR2 are SGHRS and YFSETQ. This chain's CDR3 is CASSLVGTGGTEAFF. CDR3 nucleotide sequence: TGCGCCAGCAGCTTGGTCGGAACAGGGGGCACTGAAGCTTTCTTT.

The chain is built from TRBV3-1 (or the pseudogene TRBV3-2) and TRBJ2-5; D is ambiguous. The CDR3 totals 13 residues. Germline CDR1 and CDR2: LGHDT and YNNKEL (reference sequence). Trimming took off 1 base at V and 4 bases at J, with 7 bases between the two ends. Here the CDR3 DNA reads TGTGCCAGCAGCCAAGGGGGTCGAGAGACCCAGTACTTC. It yields the protein CASSQGGRETQYF.

The chain is built from TRBV6-5 and TRBJ2-5; D ambiguous. Germline V gene data show CDR1 as MNHEY and CDR2 as SVGAGI. The CDR3 covers 12 residues. V shed 6 bases and J shed 2 bases, with 7 bases lying between them. The CDR3 DNA sequence: TGTGCCAGCAGCACCGGGCAAGAGACCCAGTACTTC. It translates to CASSTGQETQYF.

The chain employs TRBV28 and TRBJ2-1; TRBD2 aligns across 8 bases. The CDR3 extends over 14 amino acids. After removal of 4 bases from V and 4 bases from J, the junction contained 3 bases not matched to a gene. Germline loops: CDR1 MDHEN, CDR2 SYDVKM. The CDR3: CASSSASGYNEQFF. The DNA of the CDR3 is TGTGCCAGCAGTTCTGCTAGCGGGTACAATGAGCAGTTCTTC.

The rearrangement joins TRBV27 to TRBJ2-2; no firm D call. Per the germline V gene, CDR1 is MNHEY and CDR2 is SMNVEV (reference sequence). The CDR3 extends over 15 amino acids. V was clipped by 4 bases and J by 2 bases, with 11 bases between them. The CDR3 sequence is CASSWKYPNTGELFF. DNA for the CDR3: TGTGCCAGCAGTTGGAAGTACCCCAACACCGGGGAGCTGTTTTTT.

The chain couples TRBV5-1 to TRBJ2-1, with D hard to call. The V gene's germline CDR1 is SGHRS and CDR2 YFSETQ. Trimming took 0 bases from V and 0 from J, leaving 16 bases between them. This CDR3 region has 18 residues. The CDR3 loop is CASSLANRGKGSYNEQFF. The CDR3 DNA sequence: TGCGCCAGCAGCTTGGCCAATCGTGGGAAGGGCTCCTACAATGAGCAGTTCTTC. The whole variable domain, remainder taken from reference TRBV5-1 and TRBJ2-1, is KAGVTQTPRYLIKTRGQQVTLSCSPISGHRSVSWYQQTPGQGLQFLFEYFSETQRNKGNFPGRFSGRQFSNSRSEMNVSTLELGDSALYLCASSLANRGKGSYNEQFFGPGTRLTVL.

The chain uses TRBV7-8 and TRBJ2-3; 10 bases are shared with TRBD1. The CDR3 runs to 15 residues. Germline V gives CDR1 SGHVS, CDR2 FQNEAQ. V shed 4 bases and J 4 bases; nucleotides not matched to a gene: 5. The CDR3 reads CASSSGTGAADTQYF. CDR3 DNA sequence: TGTGCCAGCAGCTCGGGGACAGGGGCCGCAGATACGCAGTATTTT.

The chain has TRBV19 and TRBJ1-1; D ambiguous. The V end lost 1 base, the J end lost 4 bases, and 10 bases lay between the germline ends. Germline V lookup: CDR1 LNHDA, CDR2 SQIVND (reference sequence). The CDR3 spans 14 residues. DNA for the CDR3: TGTGCCAGTAGTATAGCTCACTGGGGCACTGAAGCTTTCTTT. It translates to CASSIAHWGTEAFF.

In this sample, this clone turned up once. CDR3 amino acids: CASSQAVRGVDTEAFF. CDR3 coding DNA: TGTGCCAGCAGCCAAGCAGTGCGGGGGGTGGACACTGAAGCTTTCTTT. The V call is TRBV3-1 (or the pseudogene TRBV3-2), the J call TRBJ1-1; TRBD1 is a possible D gene (5 bases). The V and J ends lost 1 base and 3 bases respectively, with 15 bases between them. CDR3 length: 16 residues. From germline, CDR1 is LGHDT and CDR2 YNNKEL (reference sequence).

The genes are TRBV19 and TRBJ1-6; D is perhaps TRBD1 (6 bases). CDR3 length: 16 residues. Between the trimmed V and J ends, which lost 9 bases and 10 bases, there was a span of 25 bases. Per germline, CDR1 LNHDA and CDR2 SQIVND (reference sequence). The CDR3 sequence is CASYWSDRPRGSPLHF. The CDR3 DNA reads as TGTGCCAGCTACTGGTCGGACAGACCAAGGGGGTCACCCCTCCACTTT.

The V call is TRBV3-1 (or the pseudogene TRBV3-2), the J call TRBJ1-1, with D unresolved. The CDR3 sequence is 16 residues long. The germline CDR1 and CDR2 sequences are LGHDT and YNNKEL (reference sequence). V shed 6 bases and J shed 0 bases, with 17 bases lying between them. CDR3 sequence (DNA): TGTGCCAGCAGGCCCGAAACGAAGCAAATGAACACTGAAGCTTTCTTT. It specifies CASRPETKQMNTEAFF.

This chain connects TRBV5-5 to TRBJ1-6; the D gene is possibly TRBD1 (5 bases). Trimming cost V 3 bases and J 10 bases, with 14 bases left between them. The germline CDR1 and CDR2 sequences are SGHKS and YYEKEE (reference sequence). This CDR3 is built from 14 residues. The CDR3 loop reads CASSSGAVGSPLHF. DNA for the CDR3: TGTGCCAGCAGCTCTGGGGCGGTGGGATCACCCCTCCACTTT. The full variable domain, rest sourced from reference TRBV5-5 and TRBJ1-6, is DAGVTQSPTHLIKTRGQQVTLRCSPISGHKSVSWYQQVLGQGPQFIFQYYEKEERGRGNFPDRFSARQFPNYSSELNVNALLLGDSALYLCASSSGAVGSPLHFGNGTRLTVT.

The V gene is TRBV10-3, the J gene TRBJ1-6, with no clear D. Trimming pared 10 bases from V and 13 bases from J, leaving 14 bases between. Germline values: CDR1 ENHRY, CDR2 SYGVKD. The CDR3 runs to 11 residues. The CDR3 region is CATQEVGPLHF. The CDR3 region has the DNA TGTGCCACCCAGGAGGTGGGGCCCCTCCACTTT.

The CDR3 region is CASSFGTRTLEAFF. Here the CDR3 DNA reads TGCGCCAGCAGCTTCGGGACAAGAACGTTAGAAGCTTTCTTT. The V call is TRBV5-1, the J call TRBJ1-1; weak D call: TRBD1 (6 bases). Germline CDR1 and CDR2: SGHRS and YFSETQ. Between the trimmed V and J ends, which lost 2 bases and 8 bases, there was a span of 16 bases. The CDR3 is 14 residues long.

The table lists this clone with a count of one. The chain has TRBV7-2 and TRBJ2-5, with TRBD2 matching over 12 bases. Trimming at V came to 1 base and at J to 5 bases, leaving 5 bases not matched to a gene. The CDR3 spans 16 residues. Germline loops: CDR1 SGHTA, CDR2 FQGNSA. This CDR3 is CASSLVLAGGRETQYF. CDR3 DNA: TGTGCCAGCAGCTTAGTTCTAGCGGGAGGGAGGGAGACCCAGTACTTC.